This TCR beta chain is drawn from a study of T-cell memory formation after mild COVID-19. This clonotype was picked up a small number of times. 5'RACE primed at constant segments yielded TCR alpha and TCR beta cDNA libraries bearing sample barcodes and UMIs. TCRdb ran MiXCR on the 5' RACE reads and lists one entry per CDR3 protein. The table includes hundreds of thousands of distinct CDR3 sequences, under 15% detected once. Germline V gene data show CDR1 as DFQATT and CDR2 as SNEGSKA (reference sequence). J was trimmed by 0 bases and V by 0 bases; bases with no gene match: 3. There are 15 residues in the CDR3.

Sequenced: PBMCs or a T cell subset sorted from them (not recorded which). This TCR derives from a man between 18 and 29 years old who had mild COVID-19 (a few samples of this study predate the infection). Cell type and time point are not known. J is TRBJ1-2 and V is TRBV20-1, with 8 bases matching TRBD1. Here the CDR3 DNA reads TGCAGTGCTAGAGATCCCAGGGGGCCTAACTATGGCTACACCTTC. Translation gives CSARDPRGPNYGYTF.